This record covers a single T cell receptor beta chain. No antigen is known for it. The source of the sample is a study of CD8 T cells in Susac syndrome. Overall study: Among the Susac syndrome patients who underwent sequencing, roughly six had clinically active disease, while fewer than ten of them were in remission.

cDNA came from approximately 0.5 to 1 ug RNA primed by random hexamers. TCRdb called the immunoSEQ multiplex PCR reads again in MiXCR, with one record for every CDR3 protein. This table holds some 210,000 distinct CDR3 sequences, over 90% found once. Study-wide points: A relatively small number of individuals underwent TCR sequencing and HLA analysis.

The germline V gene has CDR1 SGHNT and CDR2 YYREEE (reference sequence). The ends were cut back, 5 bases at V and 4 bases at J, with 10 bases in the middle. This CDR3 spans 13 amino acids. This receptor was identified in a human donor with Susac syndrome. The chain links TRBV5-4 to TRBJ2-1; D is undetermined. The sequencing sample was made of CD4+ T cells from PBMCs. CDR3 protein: CASSSGVYNEQFF. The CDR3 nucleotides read TGTGCCAGCAGTTCTGGGGTGTACAATGAGCAGTTCTTC.